One T cell receptor (beta chain) is described in this entry. What it binds is unknown. The sample originates from a study of shared clonotypes between healthy human individuals. Across the whole study: Donors had three CD4 naive, three CD4 memory, two CD8 naive and one CD8 memory plate apiece.

The CDR3 length is 15 residues. Study results and caveats: Clonotype sharing among the donors was expected to vary with sequencing depth. Clonotypes shared by all four sorted-subset donors had higher generation probabilities than non-shared clonotypes. Sorted-subset sequencing was shown by rarefaction to be incomplete despite large depth.

Only in-frame clones appear in the TCRdb table, and some are missing; sequencing was by immunoSEQ multiplex PCR. This sample has 2 million to 3 million clones, with roughly 92% found just once. The receptor comes from a man aged 18 to 29 in good health. The sample comprised naive CD4+ T cells sorted from blood. As for subset: CD45RA+ positively selected. J is TRBJ1-1 and V is TRBV21-1; the D segment call TRBD1 is taken from the table without a DNA check. TRBV21-1 is listed as a pseudogene. CDR3 coding DNA: TGTGCCAGCAAGCCGGACAGGGCGGAGAACACTGAAGCTTTCTTT. Protein: CASKPDRAENTEAFF.